The 24 T cell receptor beta chains below come from one sample, sequenced in a study of cytomegalovirus exposure and HLA in healthy donors. Researchers ran the PCR with 60 Vbeta and 13 Jbeta primers. Profiled with immunoSEQ multiplex PCR; TCRdb holds only in-frame clones, not every one. This sample has some 150,000 clones, with roughly 9.4% found just once. The sample consisted of PBMCs. The origin of the receptors is a male donor in good health and CMV-seronegative.

The table lists this clone with a few counts. V usage is TRBV7-2 and J usage is TRBJ2-7; tentatively, D is TRBD1 (5 bases). The germline V gene has CDR1 SGHTA and CDR2 FQGNSA. The V end lost 1 base, the J end lost 3 bases, and 13 bases lay between the germline ends. The CDR3 has 15 residues. This CDR3 is CASSLDGAASYEQYF. Here the CDR3 DNA reads TGTGCCAGCAGCTTAGATGGGGCAGCGAGCTACGAGCAGTACTTC.

This clone has more than one count but fewer than ten. J is TRBJ2-7 and V is TRBV6-5, with D tentatively TRBD1 (6 bases). V was clipped by 2 bases and J by 5 bases, with 13 bases between them. CDR1 and CDR2 from the germline V gene are MNHEY and SVGAGI. The CDR3 runs 14 residues. CDR3 in amino acids: CASSYEGRGNEQYF. CDR3 DNA: TGTGCCAGCAGTTACGAGGGCAGGGGTAACGAGCAGTACTTC.

The chain combines TRBV19 with TRBJ2-2; 9 bases are shared with TRBD1. The CDR3 extends over 16 amino acids. Germline lookup yields CDR1 LNHDA and CDR2 SQIVND (reference sequence). The junction had 9 bases not matched to a gene; V was cut back by 7 bases and J by 3 bases. The CDR3 DNA follows: TGTGCCAGTACCTACAGGGGGCTAGTTGACACCGGGGAGCTGTTTTTT. It codes for CASTYRGLVDTGELFF.

The V and J genes are TRBV25-1 and TRBJ2-7; D is perhaps TRBD1 (5 bases). The CDR3 runs 13 residues. Trimming pared 4 bases from V and 2 bases from J, leaving 9 bases between. Germline loops: CDR1 MGHDK, CDR2 SYGVNS. The DNA for the CDR3 is TGTGCCAGCAGTGGGACATATACCTACGAGCAGTACTTC. This sequence encodes CASSGTYTYEQYF.

V gene TRBV7-9 combines with J gene TRBJ1-3; D is undetermined. V was shortened by 1 base and J by 1 base, with 8 bases between the two germline ends. The CDR3 spans 15 residues. CDR1 is SEHNR and CDR2 is FQNEAQ in the germline V gene (reference sequence). The CDR3 protein is CASSLGDTSGNTIYF. The CDR3 coding sequence is TGTGCCAGCAGCTTAGGAGACACGTCTGGAAACACCATATATTTT. Based on the CDR3 plus reference TRBV7-9 and TRBJ1-3, the full variable domain is DTGVSQNPRHKITKRGQNVTFRCDPISEHNRLYWYRQTLGQGPEFLTYFQNEAQLEKSRLLSDRFSAERPKGSFSTLEIQRTEQGDSAMYLCASSLGDTSGNTIYFGEGSWLTVV.

The chain couples TRBV11-1 to TRBJ2-2, with 7 bases that match TRBD2. The CDR3 runs 18 residues. The V segment lost 1 base and the J segment 2 bases; nucleotides outside the gene matches: 10. Germline V gene sequence: CDR1 SGHAT, CDR2 FQDESV (reference sequence). The CDR3 spells CASSLEGWRELNTGELFF. CDR3 nucleotides: TGTGCCAGCAGCTTAGAGGGGTGGCGGGAGCTTAACACCGGGGAGCTGTTTTTT. Combining the CDR3 with reference TRBV11-1 and TRBJ2-2 gives the whole variable domain EAEVAQSPRYKITEKSQAVAFWCDPISGHATLYWYRQILGQGPELLVQFQDESVVDDSQLPKDRFSAERLKGVDSTLKIQPAELGDSAMYLCASSLEGWRELNTGELFFGEGSRLTVL.

The J gene is TRBJ1-5, the V gene TRBV4-1; no clear D gene. Trimming removed 0 bases from V and 4 bases from J, with 13 bases in between. Germline values: CDR1 MGHRA, CDR2 YSYEKL. This CDR3 contains 16 residues. The CDR3 loop reads CASSQDGGVGNQPQHF. The CDR3 nucleotides are TGCGCCAGCAGCCAAGATGGCGGTGTCGGAAATCAGCCCCAGCATTTT.

This clone has more than one count but fewer than ten. This sequence joins TRBV27 and TRBJ2-3, with D perhaps matching TRBD1 (5 bases). The germline CDR1 and CDR2 sequences are MNHEY and SMNVEV (reference sequence). This CDR3 comprises 16 residues. With 2 bases removed from V and 0 bases from J, the gap between germline ends came to 12 bases. The CDR3: CASSLDVRGSTDTQYF. DNA for the CDR3: TGTGCCAGCAGTTTAGATGTTAGGGGTAGCACAGATACGCAGTATTTT.

This clone was counted between two and nine times. The chain has TRBV5-6 and TRBJ2-1, with 7 bases identical to TRBD1. With V trimmed by 1 base and J by 2 bases, 3 bases remained unmatched. The germline gives CDR1 SGHDT, CDR2 YYEEEE. The CDR3 is made up of 15 amino acids. The CDR3 DNA sequence: TGTGCCAGCAGCTTGCCAGGGGGTCCCTACAATGAGCAGTTCTTC. Its translation is CASSLPGGPYNEQFF. Complete variable domain (other parts from reference TRBV5-6 and TRBJ2-1): DAGVTQSPTHLIKTRGQQVTLRCSPKSGHDTVSWYQQALGQGPQFIFQYYEEEERQRGNFPDRFSGHQFPNYSSELNVNALLLGDSALYLCASSLPGGPYNEQFFGPGTRLTVL.

A few counts support this clone. The V and J genes are TRBV13 and TRBJ2-7; the D gene is possibly TRBD2 (6 bases). The V gene lost 4 bases and the J gene lost 1 base, with 11 bases spanning the gap. This CDR3 has 14 residues. CDR1 PRHDT and CDR2 FYEKMQ come from the germline V gene (reference sequence). The CDR3 reads CASSSGLVSYEQYF. For the CDR3, the DNA is TGTGCCAGCAGCTCGGGACTGGTTTCCTACGAGCAGTACTTC.

The genes are TRBV13 and TRBJ2-5, with TRBD2 as a possible D gene (6 bases). The CDR3 is 13 residues long. Trimming pared 7 bases from V and 2 bases from J, leaving 11 bases between. Germline CDR1 reads PRHDT; CDR2 reads FYEKMQ (reference sequence). This CDR3 is CASTSEGQETQYF. CDR3 coding DNA: TGTGCCAGCACCTCGGAGGGTCAAGAGACCCAGTACTTC.

This clone came up a few times. The chain links TRBV4-3 to TRBJ1-4; D possibly corresponds to TRBD1 (5 bases). CDR3 length equals 15 residues. V was pared by 0 bases and J by 5 bases, with 10 bases between. Germline CDR1 and CDR2: LGHNA and YSLEER. The CDR3 loop reads CASSQDWGVNEKLFF. Here the CDR3 DNA reads TGCGCCAGCAGCCAAGATTGGGGGGTGAATGAAAAACTGTTTTTT.

The chain employs TRBV21-1 and TRBJ1-5; the DNA was not compared with TRBD1, the D call given in the table. TRBV21-1 is flagged as a pseudogene. There are 17 residues in the CDR3. DNA for the CDR3: TGTGCCAGCAGCAAAGGACCCAGACAGGCAAGTAGGCAGCCCCAGCATTTT. Translation: CASSKGPRQASRQPQHF.

There are a few counts of this clone. The gene calls are TRBV9 and TRBJ2-1, with 8 bases aligning to TRBD2. The CDR3 has 17 residues. Looked up from germline, CDR1 is SGDLS and CDR2 is YYNGEE. Trimming took 0 bases from V and 0 from J; bases not matched to a gene: 5. CDR3 in DNA: TGTGCCAGCAGCGTAGGGCCAGCGGGGGTCTCCTACAATGAGCAGTTCTTC. Its translation: CASSVGPAGVSYNEQFF.

CDR3 sequence reads: CASSFSGTGKGYTF. The CDR3 DNA reads TGTGCCAGCTCCTTCTCCGGGACAGGGAAAGGCTACACCTTC. This rearrangement joins TRBV9 to TRBJ1-2; the match to TRBD1 covers 9 bases. J gave up 8 bases and V 7 bases, and 12 bases lay outside the gene matches. The CDR3 is made up of 14 amino acids. Germline CDR1 is SGDLS and CDR2 is YYNGEE. The complete variable domain, with remaining parts taken from reference TRBV9 and TRBJ1-2, reads DSGVTQTPKHLITATGQRVTLRCSPRSGDLSVYWYQQSLDQGLQFLIQYYNGEERAKGNILERFSAQQFPDLHSELNLSSLELGDSALYFCASSFSGTGKGYTFGSGTRLTVV.

V is TRBV30 and J is TRBJ1-1, with TRBD1 as a possible D gene (5 bases). Germline assignment: CDR1 GTSNPN and CDR2 SVGIG (reference sequence). This CDR3 is built from 14 residues. The V gene lost 3 bases and the J gene lost 6 bases, with 17 bases spanning the gap. The CDR3 region is CAWSQSGGVSEAFF. The CDR3, as DNA: TGTGCCTGGAGCCAATCGGGGGGGGTATCTGAAGCTTTCTTT.

The gene calls are TRBV9 and TRBJ2-2, with D perhaps TRBD1 (6 bases). The CDR3 length is 15 residues. V gave up 3 bases and J gave up 0 bases, with 9 bases separating them. Looked up from germline, CDR1 is SGDLS and CDR2 is YYNGEE. The CDR3 nucleotides read TGTGCCAGCAGCGGCCGGACAGCGAACACCGGGGAGCTGTTTTTT. Translation: CASSGRTANTGELFF. The full variable domain, rest sourced from reference TRBV9 and TRBJ2-2, is DSGVTQTPKHLITATGQRVTLRCSPRSGDLSVYWYQQSLDQGLQFLIQYYNGEERAKGNILERFSAQQFPDLHSELNLSSLELGDSALYFCASSGRTANTGELFFGEGSRLTVL.

This clone was detected a few times. The J gene is TRBJ1-1, the V gene TRBV4-3, with D perhaps matching TRBD1 (6 bases). The germline V gene encodes CDR1 LGHNA and CDR2 YSLEER. CDR3 length equals 16 residues. The V end was cut by 0 bases, the J end by 5 bases, with 16 bases between. The CDR3 protein is CASSQDQHRVKTEAFF. DNA for the CDR3: TGCGCCAGCAGCCAAGATCAACACAGGGTTAAGACTGAAGCTTTCTTT.

This clone was seen a handful of times. This sequence joins TRBV28 and TRBJ2-1; 9 bases map to TRBD1. Germline CDR1 and CDR2: MDHEN and SYDVKM. The CDR3 runs 15 residues. The V and J ends lost 5 bases and 5 bases, in that order; junction bases with no gene match: 7. The CDR3 DNA sequence: TGTGCCAGCAGTCTATACCGGACAGGGGACAATGAGCAGTTCTTC. Protein product: CASSLYRTGDNEQFF. Supplemented by reference TRBV28 and TRBJ2-1, the full variable domain reads DVKVTQSSRYLVKRTGEKVFLECVQDMDHENMFWYRQDPGLGLRLIYFSYDVKMKEKGDIPEGYSVSREKKERFSLILESASTNQTSMYLCASSLYRTGDNEQFFGPGTRLTVL.

This rearrangement joins TRBV6-5 to TRBJ1-4; 9 bases align to TRBD1. Germline CDR1 reads MNHEY; CDR2 reads SVGAGI. Trimming took 1 base from V and 8 from J; bases not matched to a gene: 5. This CDR3 region has 15 residues. The CDR3 region has the DNA TGTGCCAGCAGTTACTTAAAGACAGGGGGAGAAAAACTGTTTTTT. Encoded protein: CASSYLKTGGEKLFF.

The chain links TRBV5-1 to TRBJ2-7; TRBD1 might be the D (7 bases). The germline CDR1 and CDR2 sequences are SGHRS and YFSETQ. The length of the CDR3 is 15 residues. Between the trimmed V and J ends, which lost 0 bases and 2 bases, there was a span of 12 bases. The CDR3 bases are TGCGCCAGCAGCTTGGTGCAGGGGGGTCCCTACGAGCAGTACTTC. This sequence encodes CASSLVQGGPYEQYF.

V and J are TRBV15 and TRBJ1-1, with D hard to call. The CDR3 consists of 12 residues. Germline V gene data show CDR1 as LNHNV and CDR2 as YYDKDF (reference sequence). Trimming stripped 3 bases from V and 2 bases from J, with 4 bases between. The CDR3 loop is CATSRGNTEAFF. CDR3 DNA: TGTGCCACCAGCAGGGGCAACACTGAAGCTTTCTTT.

The sample holds a few counts of this clone. The rearrangement links TRBV9 to TRBJ1-3, with TRBD1 identical over 9 bases. CDR1 SGDLS and CDR2 YYNGEE come from the germline V gene. The CDR3 consists of 16 residues. J lost 2 bases, V lost 4 bases, and 7 bases had no gene match. Here the CDR3 DNA reads TGTGCCAGCAGCATGACGGGACAGGGCCCTGGAAACACCATATATTTT. Residues: CASSMTGQGPGNTIYF.

This clone showed up just a few times. The chain uses TRBV27 and TRBJ2-7, with TRBD2 matching 7 bases. The CDR3 has 14 amino acids. With V trimmed by 8 bases and J by 5 bases, 12 bases remained unmatched. The germline V gene has CDR1 MNHEY and CDR2 SMNVEV (reference sequence). The CDR3 region is CASAAGVGSDEQYF. In DNA form, the CDR3 reads TGTGCCAGCGCCGCGGGAGTAGGAAGCGACGAGCAGTACTTC.